This T cell receptor (beta chain) was captured in a study of T cell responses to AZD1222 COVID-19 vaccine. As for the study in general: Second-dose timings of about 4 or about 12 weeks were pooled. Whole-study results and caveats: All repertoire sampling was performed exclusively after the peak T cell response. After two AZD1222 doses, spike-specific TCR breadth and depth rose versus day 0. Of spike-specific TCRs, nearly half reportedly target regions left unmutated in variants.

In germline, CDR1 is SGHAT, CDR2 FQNNGV. V shed 5 bases and J 5 bases; nucleotides not matched to a gene: 5. The CDR3 is 15 residues long. Sequencing was performed with immunoSEQ multiplex PCR; in TCRdb, only in-frame clones are kept and a portion is missing. Seen here are some 150,000 clones, less than 95% observed once, and the top ten hold 1.5% to 2%. Worth noting for this clone: Its antigen remains unidentified.

The chain is built from TRBV11-2 and TRBJ1-4; 10 bases are shared with TRBD1. This clonotype was obtained from an adult in good health. The sequences come from peripheral blood, collected on day 0 of AZD1222 vaccination. CDR3 bases: TGTGCCAGCAGCCCACCGGGACAGGGGAATGAAAAACTGTTTTTT. Protein sequence: CASSPPGQGNEKLFF.